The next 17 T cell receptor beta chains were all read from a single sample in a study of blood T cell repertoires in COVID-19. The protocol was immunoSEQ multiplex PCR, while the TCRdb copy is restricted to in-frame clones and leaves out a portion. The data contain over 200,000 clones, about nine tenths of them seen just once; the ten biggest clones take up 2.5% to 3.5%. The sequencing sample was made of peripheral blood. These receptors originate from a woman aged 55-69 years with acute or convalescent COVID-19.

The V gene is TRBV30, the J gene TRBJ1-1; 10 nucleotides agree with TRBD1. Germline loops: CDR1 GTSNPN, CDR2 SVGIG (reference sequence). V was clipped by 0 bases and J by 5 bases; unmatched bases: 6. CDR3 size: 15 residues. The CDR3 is CAWSVRTGGWTEAFF. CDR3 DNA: TGTGCCTGGAGTGTTCGGACAGGGGGATGGACTGAAGCTTTCTTT.

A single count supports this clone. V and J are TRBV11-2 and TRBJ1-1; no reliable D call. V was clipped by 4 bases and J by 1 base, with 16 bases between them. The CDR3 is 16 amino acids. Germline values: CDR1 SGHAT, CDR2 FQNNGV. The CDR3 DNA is TGTGCCAGCAGCTCACGACCGGGAGGTAGGAACACTGAAGCTTTCTTT. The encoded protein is CASSSRPGGRNTEAFF.

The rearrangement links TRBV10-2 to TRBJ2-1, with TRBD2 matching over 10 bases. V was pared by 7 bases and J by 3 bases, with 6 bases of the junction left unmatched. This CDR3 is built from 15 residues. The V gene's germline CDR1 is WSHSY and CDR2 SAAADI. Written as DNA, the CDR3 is TGCGCCAGCAATGAAGGACTAGCGGACTACAATGAGCAGTTCTTC. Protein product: CASNEGLADYNEQFF.

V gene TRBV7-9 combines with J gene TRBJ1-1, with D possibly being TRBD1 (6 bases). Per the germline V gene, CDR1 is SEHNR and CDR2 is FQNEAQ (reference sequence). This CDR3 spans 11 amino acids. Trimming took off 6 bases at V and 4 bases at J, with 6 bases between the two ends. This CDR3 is CASRDSTEAFF. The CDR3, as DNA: TGTGCCAGCAGGGACAGCACTGAAGCTTTCTTT. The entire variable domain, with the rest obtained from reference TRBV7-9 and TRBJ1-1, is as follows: DTGVSQNPRHKITKRGQNVTFRCDPISEHNRLYWYRQTLGQGPEFLTYFQNEAQLEKSRLLSDRFSAERPKGSFSTLEIQRTEQGDSAMYLCASRDSTEAFFGQGTRLTVV.

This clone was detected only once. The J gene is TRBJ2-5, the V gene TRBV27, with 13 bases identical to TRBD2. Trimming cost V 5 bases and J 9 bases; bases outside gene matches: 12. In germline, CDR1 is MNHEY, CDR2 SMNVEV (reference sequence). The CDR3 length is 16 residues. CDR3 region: CASSPGTSGAPGAQYF. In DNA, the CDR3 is TGTGCCAGCAGTCCCGGGACTAGCGGGGCCCCCGGGGCCCAGTACTTC.

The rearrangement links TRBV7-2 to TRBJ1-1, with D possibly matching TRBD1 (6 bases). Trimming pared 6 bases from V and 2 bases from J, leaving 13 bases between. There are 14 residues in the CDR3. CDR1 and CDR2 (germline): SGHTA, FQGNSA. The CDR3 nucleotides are TGTGCCAGCAGGGGGGGGGCTGCAAACACTGAAGCTTTCTTT. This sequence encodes CASRGGAANTEAFF.

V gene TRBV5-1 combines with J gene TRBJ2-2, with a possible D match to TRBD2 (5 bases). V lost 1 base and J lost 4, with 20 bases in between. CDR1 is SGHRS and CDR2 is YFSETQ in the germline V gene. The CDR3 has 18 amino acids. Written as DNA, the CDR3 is TGCGCCAGCAGCTTGTACCCCCAAAACGGGGTACGCACCGGGGAGCTGTTTTTT. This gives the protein CASSLYPQNGVRTGELFF. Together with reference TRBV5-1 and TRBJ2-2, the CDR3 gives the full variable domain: KAGVTQTPRYLIKTRGQQVTLSCSPISGHRSVSWYQQTPGQGLQFLFEYFSETQRNKGNFPGRFSGRQFSNSRSEMNVSTLELGDSALYLCASSLYPQNGVRTGELFFGEGSRLTVL.

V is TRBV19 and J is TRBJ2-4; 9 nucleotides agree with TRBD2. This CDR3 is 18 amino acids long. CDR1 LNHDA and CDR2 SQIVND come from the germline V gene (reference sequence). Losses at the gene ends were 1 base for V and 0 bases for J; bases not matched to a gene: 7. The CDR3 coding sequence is TGTGCCAGTAGTATAGTAGCGGGAGACCTACTAGCCAAAAACATTCAGTACTTC. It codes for CASSIVAGDLLAKNIQYF.

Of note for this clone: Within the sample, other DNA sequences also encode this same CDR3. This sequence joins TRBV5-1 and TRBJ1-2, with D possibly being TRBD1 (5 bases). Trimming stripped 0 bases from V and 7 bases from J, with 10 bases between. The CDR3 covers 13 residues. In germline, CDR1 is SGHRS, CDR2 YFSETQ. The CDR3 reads CASSLAGGGGYTF. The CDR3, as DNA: TGCGCCAGCAGCTTGGCCGGCGGGGGTGGCTACACCTTC.

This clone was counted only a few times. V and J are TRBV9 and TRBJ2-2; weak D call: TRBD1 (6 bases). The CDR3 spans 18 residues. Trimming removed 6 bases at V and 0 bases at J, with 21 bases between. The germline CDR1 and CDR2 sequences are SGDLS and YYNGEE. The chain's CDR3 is CASTGTRVGHSNTGELFF. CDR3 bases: TGTGCCAGCACCGGTACTCGCGTGGGACACTCGAACACCGGGGAGCTGTTTTTT.

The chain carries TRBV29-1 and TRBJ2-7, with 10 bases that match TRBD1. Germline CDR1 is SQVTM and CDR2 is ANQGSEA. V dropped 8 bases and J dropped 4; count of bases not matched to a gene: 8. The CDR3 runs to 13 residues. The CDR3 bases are TGCAGCTGGGGGTGGGACAGGGGTTACGAGCAGTACTTC. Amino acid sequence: CSWGWDRGYEQYF.

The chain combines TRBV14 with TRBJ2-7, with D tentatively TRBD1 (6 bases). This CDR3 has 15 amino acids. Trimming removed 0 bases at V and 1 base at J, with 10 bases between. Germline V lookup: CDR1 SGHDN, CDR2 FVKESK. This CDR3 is CASSQELGASYEQYF. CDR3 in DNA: TGTGCCAGCAGCCAAGAACTGGGGGCTTCCTACGAGCAGTACTTC.

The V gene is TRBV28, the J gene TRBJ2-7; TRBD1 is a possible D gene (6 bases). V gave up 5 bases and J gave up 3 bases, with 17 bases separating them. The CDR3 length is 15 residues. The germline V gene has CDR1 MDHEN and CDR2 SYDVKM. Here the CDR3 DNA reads TGTGCCAGCAGTCGCAGGACAGATGCCAACTACGAGCAGTACTTC. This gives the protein CASSRRTDANYEQYF.

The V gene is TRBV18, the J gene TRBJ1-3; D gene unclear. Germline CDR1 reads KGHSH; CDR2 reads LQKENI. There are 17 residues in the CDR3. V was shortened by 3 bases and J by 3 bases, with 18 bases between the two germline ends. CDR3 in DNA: TGTGCCAGCTCACCTACTCCTCGGGGTAGGGTTGGAAACACCATATATTTT. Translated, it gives CASSPTPRGRVGNTIYF.

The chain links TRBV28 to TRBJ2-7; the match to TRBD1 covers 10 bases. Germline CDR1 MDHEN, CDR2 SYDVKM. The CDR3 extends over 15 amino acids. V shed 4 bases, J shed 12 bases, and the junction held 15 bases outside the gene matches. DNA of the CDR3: TGTGCCAGCAGTTCGCTCCGGGACAGGGGAATCGGGTGGTACTTC. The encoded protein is CASSSLRDRGIGWYF.

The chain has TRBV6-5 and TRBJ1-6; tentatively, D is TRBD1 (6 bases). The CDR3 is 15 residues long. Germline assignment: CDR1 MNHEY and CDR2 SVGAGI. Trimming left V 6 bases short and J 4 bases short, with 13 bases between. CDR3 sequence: CASSSPQGYNSPLHF. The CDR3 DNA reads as TGTGCCAGCAGCTCCCCACAGGGTTATAATTCACCCCTCCACTTT.

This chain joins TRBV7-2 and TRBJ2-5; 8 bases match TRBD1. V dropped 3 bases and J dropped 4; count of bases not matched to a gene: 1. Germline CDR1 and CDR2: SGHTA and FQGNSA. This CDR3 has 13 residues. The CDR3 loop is CASSFGTGETQYF. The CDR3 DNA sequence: TGTGCCAGCAGCTTCGGGACAGGAGAGACCCAGTACTTC. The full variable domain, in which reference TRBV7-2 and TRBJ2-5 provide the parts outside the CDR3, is GAGVSQSPSNKVTEKGKDVELRCDPISGHTALYWYRQSLGQGLEFLIYFQGNSAPDKSGLPSDRFSAERTGGSVSTLTIQRTQQEDSAVYLCASSFGTGETQYFGPGTRLLVL.